The present T cell receptor (beta chain) was sequenced within a study of regulatory T cells in long-lasting Graves disease. General study points: The TCR repertoire of persistent Graves' patients was less diverse than that of newly diagnosed ones. Persistent disease preferred TRBV28, TRBJ1-2 and TRBJ2-5; new disease, TRBV20-1 and TRBJ2-1.

Worth noting for this clonotype: Its antigen is unknown.

The CDR3 extends over 13 amino acids. From germline, CDR1 is SGHRS and CDR2 YFSETQ. Deletions cut 4 bases from V and 4 bases from J, with 11 bases between. Combining iRepertoire HTBI primers with Arm-PCR of CDR3 regions, the authors built TCR beta libraries. In the authors' methods: From all samples, identification returned roughly 15 TRBJ and approximately 61 TRBV segments. Using its own MiXCR run on the multiplex PCR reads, TCRdb lists one record per CDR3 protein. The V and J calls were not made by the authors but by TCRdb's processing. Of over 450,000 distinct CDR3 sequences detected, under 25% appear once; the ten largest clones hold roughly 6.9%. Time point meaning: persistent/refractory GD, antithyroid drugs over 5 years with positive TRAb. With RNA extracted from PBMCs as input, the TCR library was made. American Thyroid Association guidelines defined Graves' disease diagnosis.

The receptor's source is a female donor with Graves disease. The sample here was peripheral blood mononuclear cells (PBMCs), taken when the disease was refractory, from a patient treated with antithyroid drugs. The rearrangement links TRBV5-1 to TRBJ1-1; D is possibly TRBD1 (6 bases). DNA of the CDR3: TGCGCCAGCAGCATGGGGGCGCCCACTGAAGCTTTCTTT. This translates into CASSMGAPTEAFF.